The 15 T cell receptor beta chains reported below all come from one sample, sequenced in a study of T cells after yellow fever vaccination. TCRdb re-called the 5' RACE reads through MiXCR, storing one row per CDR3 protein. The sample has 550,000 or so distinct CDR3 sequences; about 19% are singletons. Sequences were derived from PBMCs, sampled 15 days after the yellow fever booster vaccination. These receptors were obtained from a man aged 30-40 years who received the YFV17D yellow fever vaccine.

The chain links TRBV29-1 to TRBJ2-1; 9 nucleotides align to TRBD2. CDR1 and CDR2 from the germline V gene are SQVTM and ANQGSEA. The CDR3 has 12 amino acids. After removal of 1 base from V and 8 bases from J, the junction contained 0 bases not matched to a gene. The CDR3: CSVEGTSDEQFF. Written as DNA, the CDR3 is TGCAGCGTTGAAGGGACTAGCGATGAGCAGTTCTTC.

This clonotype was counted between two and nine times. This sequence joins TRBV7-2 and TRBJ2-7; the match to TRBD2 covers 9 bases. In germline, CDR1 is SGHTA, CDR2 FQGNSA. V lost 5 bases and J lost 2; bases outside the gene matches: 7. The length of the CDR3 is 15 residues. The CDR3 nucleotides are TGTGCCAGCAGCCCTACTAGCGGGTCCGCCTACGAGCAGTACTTC. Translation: CASSPTSGSAYEQYF. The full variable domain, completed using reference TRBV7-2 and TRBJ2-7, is GAGVSQSPSNKVTEKGKDVELRCDPISGHTALYWYRQSLGQGLEFLIYFQGNSAPDKSGLPSDRFSAERTGGSVSTLTIQRTQQEDSAVYLCASSPTSGSAYEQYFGPGTRLTVT.

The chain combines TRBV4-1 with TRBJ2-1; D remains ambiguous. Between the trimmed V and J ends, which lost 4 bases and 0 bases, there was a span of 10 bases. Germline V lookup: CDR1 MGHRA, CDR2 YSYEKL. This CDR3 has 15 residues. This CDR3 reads CASSPRVVSYNEQFF. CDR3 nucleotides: TGCGCCAGCAGCCCCCGAGTCGTCTCCTACAATGAGCAGTTCTTC.

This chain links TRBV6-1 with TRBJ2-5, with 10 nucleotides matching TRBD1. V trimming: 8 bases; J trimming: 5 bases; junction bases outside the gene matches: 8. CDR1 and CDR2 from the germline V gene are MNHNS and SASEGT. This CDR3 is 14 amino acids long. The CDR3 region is CASSGTGAAETQYF. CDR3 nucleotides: TGTGCCAGCTCCGGGACAGGGGCGGCGGAGACCCAGTACTTC.

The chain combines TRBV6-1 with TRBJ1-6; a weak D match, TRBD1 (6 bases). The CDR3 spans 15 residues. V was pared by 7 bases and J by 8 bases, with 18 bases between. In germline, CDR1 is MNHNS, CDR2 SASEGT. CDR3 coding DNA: TGTGCCAGCACCTCGGAGGGGGTAGGGGATTCACCCCTCCACTTT. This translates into CASTSEGVGDSPLHF.

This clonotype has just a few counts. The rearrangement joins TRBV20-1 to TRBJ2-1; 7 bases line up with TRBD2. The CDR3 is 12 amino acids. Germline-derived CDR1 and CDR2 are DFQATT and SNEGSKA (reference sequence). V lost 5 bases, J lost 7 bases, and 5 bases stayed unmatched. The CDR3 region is CSASRSGNEQFF. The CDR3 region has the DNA TGCAGTGCTTCCCGTAGCGGGAATGAGCAGTTCTTC.

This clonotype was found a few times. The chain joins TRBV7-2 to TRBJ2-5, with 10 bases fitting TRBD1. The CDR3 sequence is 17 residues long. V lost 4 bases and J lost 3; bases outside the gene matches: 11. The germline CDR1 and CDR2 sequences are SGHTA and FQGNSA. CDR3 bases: TGTGCCAGCAGCTCATGGACAGGGGGTCAGGGTAAAGAGACCCAGTACTTC. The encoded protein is CASSSWTGGQGKETQYF.

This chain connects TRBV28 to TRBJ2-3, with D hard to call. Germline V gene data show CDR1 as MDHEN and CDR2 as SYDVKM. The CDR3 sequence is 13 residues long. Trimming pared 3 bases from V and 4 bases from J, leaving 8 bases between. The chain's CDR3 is CASSFTTPDTQYF. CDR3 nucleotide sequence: TGTGCCAGCAGTTTCACTACCCCAGATACGCAGTATTTT.

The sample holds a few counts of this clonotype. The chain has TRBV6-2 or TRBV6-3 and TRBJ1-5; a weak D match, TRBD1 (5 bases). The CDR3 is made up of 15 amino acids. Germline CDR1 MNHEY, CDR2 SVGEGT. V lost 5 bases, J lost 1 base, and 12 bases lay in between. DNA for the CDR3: TGTGCCAGCAGTCCCCACCGGGACAGCAATCAGCCCCAGCATTTT. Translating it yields CASSPHRDSNQPQHF.

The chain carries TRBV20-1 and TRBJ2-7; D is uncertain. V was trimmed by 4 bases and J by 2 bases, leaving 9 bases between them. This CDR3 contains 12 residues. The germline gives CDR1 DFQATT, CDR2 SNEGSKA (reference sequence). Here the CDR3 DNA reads TGCAGTGCTAAGGACCACACCTACGAGCAGTACTTC. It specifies CSAKDHTYEQYF.

In DNA, the CDR3 is TGTGCCAGCAGTCCCGGGACAGCGGACTATGGCTACACCTTC. Protein: CASSPGTADYGYTF. The V and J genes are TRBV2 and TRBJ1-2; 7 bases match TRBD1. With V trimmed by 5 bases and J by 3 bases, 6 bases remained unmatched. Germline V gene data show CDR1 as SNHLY and CDR2 as FYNNEI. This CDR3 comprises 14 residues.

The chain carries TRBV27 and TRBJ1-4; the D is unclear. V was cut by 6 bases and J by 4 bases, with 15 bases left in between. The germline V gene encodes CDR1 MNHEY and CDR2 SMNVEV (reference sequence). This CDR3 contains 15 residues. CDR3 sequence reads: CASRGLEGGNEKLFF. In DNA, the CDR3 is TGTGCCAGCAGAGGTTTGGAGGGAGGTAATGAAAAACTGTTTTTT.

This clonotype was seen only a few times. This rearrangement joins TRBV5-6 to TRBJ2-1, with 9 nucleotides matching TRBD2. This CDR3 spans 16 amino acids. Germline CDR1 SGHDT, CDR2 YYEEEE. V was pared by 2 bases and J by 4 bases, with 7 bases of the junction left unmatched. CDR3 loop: CASSFRLAAIYNEQFF. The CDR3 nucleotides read TGTGCCAGCAGCTTCCGACTAGCGGCCATTTACAATGAGCAGTTCTTC.

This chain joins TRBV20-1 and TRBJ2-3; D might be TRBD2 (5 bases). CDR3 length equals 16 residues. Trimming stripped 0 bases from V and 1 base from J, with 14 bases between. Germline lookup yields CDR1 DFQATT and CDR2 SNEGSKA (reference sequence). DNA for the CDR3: TGCAGTGCTAGAGATCGTCTGGCGGGCCGCACAGATACGCAGTATTTT. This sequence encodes CSARDRLAGRTDTQYF.

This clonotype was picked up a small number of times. The chain's CDR3 is CSARHLVGEQYF. For the CDR3, the DNA is TGCAGTGCTAGGCATCTAGTAGGCGAGCAGTACTTC. This chain uses TRBV20-1 with TRBJ2-7; D uncertain. V lost 3 bases and J 6 bases, leaving 12 bases between the germline ends. CDR1 DFQATT and CDR2 SNEGSKA come from the germline V gene (reference sequence). The CDR3 has 12 residues.